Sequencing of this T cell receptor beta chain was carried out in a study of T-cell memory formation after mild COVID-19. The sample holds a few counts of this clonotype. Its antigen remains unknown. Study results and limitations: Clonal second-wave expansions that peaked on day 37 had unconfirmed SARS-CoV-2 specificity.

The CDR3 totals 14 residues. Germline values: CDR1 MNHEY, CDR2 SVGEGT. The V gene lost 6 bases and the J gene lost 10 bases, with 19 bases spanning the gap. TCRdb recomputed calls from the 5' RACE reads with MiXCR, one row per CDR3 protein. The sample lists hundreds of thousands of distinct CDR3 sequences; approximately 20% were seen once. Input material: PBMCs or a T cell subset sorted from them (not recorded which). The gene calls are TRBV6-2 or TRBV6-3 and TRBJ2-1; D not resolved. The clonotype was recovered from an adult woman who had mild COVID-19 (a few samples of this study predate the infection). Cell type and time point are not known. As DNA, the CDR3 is TGTGCCAGCAGCCGCGAATATACCACGAGGGAGCAGTTCTTC. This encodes CASSREYTTREQFF.